A single sample is the source of the 9 T cell receptor beta chains below, sequenced in a study of T cell responses to AZD1222 COVID-19 vaccine. Using immunoSEQ multiplex PCR, the repertoire was profiled, and TCRdb retains in-frame clones only, with some absent. The sample consists of 210,000 or so clones, roughly 94% of them appearing once. The material was peripheral blood, obtained 28 days after the second dose of the MenACWY control vaccine. All receptors derive from an adult who received the MenACWY meningococcal vaccine as a control.

The chain has TRBV7-9 and TRBJ1-1; weak D call: TRBD1 (5 bases). This CDR3 comprises 14 residues. Germline loops: CDR1 SEHNR, CDR2 FQNEAQ (reference sequence). The ends were cut back, 5 bases at V and 4 bases at J, with 14 bases in the middle. The CDR3 loop reads CASSPNRGGTEAFF. The DNA for the CDR3 is TGTGCCAGCAGCCCCAACCGGGGGGGCACTGAAGCTTTCTTT.

This clone appeared a single time. The chain recombines TRBV11-2 with TRBJ2-3, with D possibly matching TRBD2 (8 bases). The V end lost 1 base, the J end lost 6 bases, and 17 bases lay between the germline ends. The CDR3 covers 16 residues. CDR1 and CDR2 from the germline V gene are SGHAT and FQNNGV. The CDR3 sequence: CASSLGTSSRGDTQYF. In nucleotides, the CDR3 is TGTGCCAGCAGCTTAGGGACTAGCTCCAGGGGGGATACGCAGTATTTT.

The CDR3 DNA sequence: TGTGCCTGGAGTGTAGAGGAGGGAAGAAATTCACCCCTCCACTTT. Its protein is CAWSVEEGRNSPLHF. The J gene is TRBJ1-6, the V gene TRBV30; no clear D. Trimming took 0 bases from V and 7 from J, leaving 13 bases between them. CDR1 is GTSNPN, CDR2 SVGIG, per germline (reference sequence). The CDR3 runs to 15 residues.

This clone showed up just once. The rearrangement joins TRBV4-1 to TRBJ1-5; D unresolved. V lost 0 bases to trimming and J lost 7 bases, with 7 bases between them. The CDR3 runs to 13 residues. Germline V gene data show CDR1 as MGHRA and CDR2 as YSYEKL. The CDR3 DNA follows: TGCGCCAGCAGCCAAGAGTTGAACCAGCCCCAGCATTTT. It encodes CASSQELNQPQHF.

V usage is TRBV24-1 and J usage is TRBJ1-4; 7 bases agree with TRBD1. Per the germline V gene, CDR1 is KGHDR and CDR2 is SFDVKD. Trimming removed 2 bases from V and 4 bases from J; junction bases left unmatched: 3. The CDR3 covers 15 residues. The CDR3 region is CATSDSGTVNEKLFF. The CDR3 DNA sequence: TGTGCCACCAGTGATTCCGGGACAGTTAATGAAAAACTGTTTTTT.

This chain joins TRBV28 and TRBJ2-2; D may be TRBD1 (6 bases). The V end was cut by 7 bases, the J end by 5 bases, with 20 bases between. Germline V gene data show CDR1 as MDHEN and CDR2 as SYDVKM. CDR3 length: 16 amino acids. The CDR3 reads CASNDPGAARTGELFF. DNA for the CDR3: TGTGCCAGCAACGATCCAGGGGCGGCGCGGACCGGGGAGCTGTTTTTT. Filled out from reference TRBV28 and TRBJ2-2, the complete variable domain reads DVKVTQSSRYLVKRTGEKVFLECVQDMDHENMFWYRQDPGLGLRLIYFSYDVKMKEKGDIPEGYSVSREKKERFSLILESASTNQTSMYLCASNDPGAARTGELFFGEGSRLTVL.

Details on this clone: Relative to the germline gene, one junction end is altered; a read error may explain this. The chain carries TRBV4-3 and TRBJ2-3; TRBD2 aligns across 8 bases. Germline V gives CDR1 LGHNA, CDR2 YSLEER. CDR3 length: 17 amino acids. The CDR3 protein is CASSQDGAGGSTDAQYF. The DNA for the CDR3 is TGCGCCAGCAGCCAAGATGGGGCGGGGGGAAGCACAGATGCGCAGTATTTT.

This sequence joins TRBV19 and TRBJ1-1; 7 bases line up with TRBD1. Trimming removed 6 bases from V and 1 base from J; junction bases left unmatched: 5. Per germline, CDR1 LNHDA and CDR2 SQIVND (reference sequence). CDR3 length: 14 amino acids. CDR3 in DNA: TGTGCCAGTAGCCGGGACAGAGCGAACACTGAAGCTTTCTTT. It specifies CASSRDRANTEAFF.

This clone came up once. The V gene is TRBV28, the J gene TRBJ1-3; D gene uncertain. The CDR3 runs 15 residues. Trimming shortened V by 1 base and J by 0 bases, and 7 bases separated the two germline ends. Germline V gives CDR1 MDHEN, CDR2 SYDVKM. The CDR3 loop reads CASSLSLNSGNTIYF. The CDR3 DNA is TGTGCCAGCAGTTTATCACTCAACTCTGGAAACACCATATATTTT.